These 5 T cell receptor beta chains came from one sample sequenced in a study of T cells expressing NK-cell markers. Using the 5' RACE reads, TCRdb records one entry per CDR3 protein without DNA. The table lists roughly 150,000 distinct CDR3 sequences. Input material: blood T cells: a sorted CD56 or NKG2C T cell subset, CD4+ or CD8+ T cells, or bulk PBMC T cells (not recorded which). The receptor source for this set is a woman between 18 and 75 years old in good health.

The chain uses TRBV5-1 and TRBJ2-1; there is no DNA to check the TCRdb D call of TRBD2. Germline-derived CDR1 and CDR2 are SGHRS and YFSETQ. The CDR3 covers 17 residues. CDR3: CASSIGLAGGTYNEQFF. The full variable domain, completed using reference TRBV5-1 and TRBJ2-1, is KAGVTQTPRYLIKTRGQQVTLSCSPISGHRSVSWYQQTPGQGLQFLFEYFSETQRNKGNFPGRFSGRQFSNSRSEMNVSTLELGDSALYLCASSIGLAGGTYNEQFFGPGTRLTVL.

The chain employs TRBV7-9 and TRBJ2-7. Germline CDR1 is SEHNR and CDR2 is FQNEAQ (reference sequence). The CDR3 runs to 13 residues. The CDR3 here is CASSRPSSYEQYF.

CDR3 in amino acids: CASSYSGSVIYNEQFF. This sequence joins TRBV6-5 and TRBJ2-1; TCRdb names TRBD2, which stays unverified in the absence of DNA. Germline CDR1 reads MNHEY; CDR2 reads SVGAGI. The CDR3 totals 16 residues.

The V and J genes are TRBV29-1 and TRBJ1-5; TCRdb names TRBD1, which stays unverified in the absence of DNA. The CDR3 loop spans 13 amino acids. Germline CDR1 SQVTM, CDR2 ANQGSEA. CDR3 in amino acids: CSVKTGSNQPQHF.

The J gene is TRBJ2-5, the V gene TRBV12-3 or TRBV12-4; TCRdb indicates TRBD1, and absent DNA this call remains unverified. The CDR3 length is 13 residues. The CDR3 reads CASSSGQLETQYF.